The 8 T cell receptor beta chains given below trace back to one sample, sequenced in a study of cytomegalovirus exposure and HLA in healthy donors. The data were produced by immunoSEQ multiplex PCR, yet TCRdb's version contains in-frame clones alone and is incomplete. Among some 140,000 clones, around 88% were seen once, and the ten largest hold approximately 20%. The sample comprised PBMCs. All receptors derive from a man aged 18 to 30 in good health and CMV-seropositive.

The V gene is TRBV5-1, the J gene TRBJ2-5; 7 nucleotides align to TRBD1. Germline V gene lookup returns CDR1 SGHRS and CDR2 YFSETQ. The CDR3 sequence is 15 residues long. Trimming cost V 2 bases and J 5 bases; bases outside gene matches: 9. The CDR3 DNA reads TGCGCCAGCAGCTTTTCCCGGGACAGAAGGGAGACCCAGTACTTC. This codes for CASSFSRDRRETQYF. The full variable domain, in which reference TRBV5-1 and TRBJ2-5 provide the parts outside the CDR3, is KAGVTQTPRYLIKTRGQQVTLSCSPISGHRSVSWYQQTPGQGLQFLFEYFSETQRNKGNFPGRFSGRQFSNSRSEMNVSTLELGDSALYLCASSFSRDRRETQYFGPGTRLLVL.

V usage is TRBV7-9 and J usage is TRBJ1-5; 9 bases match TRBD1. The ends lost 8 bases at V and 4 bases at J; junction bases unmatched: 3. CDR1 is SEHNR, CDR2 FQNEAQ, per germline (reference sequence). The CDR3 consists of 13 residues. CDR3 coding DNA: TGTGCCAGCGGGACAGGGAGGAATCAGCCCCAGCATTTT. Translated: CASGTGRNQPQHF.

J is TRBJ1-3 and V is TRBV9; 7 bases are shared with TRBD1. J was trimmed by 4 bases and V by 6 bases; bases with no gene match: 10. The CDR3 spans 15 residues. Germline V gene data show CDR1 as SGDLS and CDR2 as YYNGEE. CDR3 amino acids: CASNKEGAPGNTIYF. CDR3 DNA: TGTGCCAGCAACAAGGAGGGGGCTCCGGGAAACACCATATATTTT.

The J gene is TRBJ1-1, the V gene TRBV9; D gene uncertain. V lost 6 bases to trimming and J lost 1 base, with 7 bases between them. CDR1 is SGDLS and CDR2 is YYNGEE in the germline V gene. The CDR3 length is 12 residues. The CDR3 DNA is TGTGCCAGCACCAACACGAACACTGAAGCTTTCTTT. This codes for CASTNTNTEAFF. The full variable domain, in which reference TRBV9 and TRBJ1-1 provide the parts outside the CDR3, is DSGVTQTPKHLITATGQRVTLRCSPRSGDLSVYWYQQSLDQGLQFLIQYYNGEERAKGNILERFSAQQFPDLHSELNLSSLELGDSALYFCASTNTNTEAFFGQGTRLTVV.

The chain joins TRBV19 to TRBJ2-3, with TRBD1 matching 7 bases. The V gene's germline CDR1 is LNHDA and CDR2 SQIVND (reference sequence). The CDR3 covers 14 residues. Trimming cost V 10 bases and J 3 bases; bases outside gene matches: 10. The CDR3 spells CATRRQGATDTQYF. CDR3 in DNA: TGTGCCACCAGGAGACAGGGAGCGACAGATACGCAGTATTTT. Full variable domain (rest looked up from reference TRBV19 and TRBJ2-3): DGGITQSPKYLFRKEGQNVTLSCEQNLNHDAMYWYRQDPGQGLRLIYYSQIVNDFQKGDIAEGYSVSREKKESFPLTVTSAQKNPTAFYLCATRRQGATDTQYFGPGTRLTVL.

The sample holds a few counts of this clone. The gene calls are TRBV18 and TRBJ1-5, with 7 nucleotides matching TRBD1. CDR1 and CDR2 from the germline V gene are KGHSH and LQKENI. There are 16 residues in the CDR3. The V and J ends lost 4 bases and 5 bases, in that order; junction bases with no gene match: 11. This CDR3 is CASSLLRQGDYQPQHF. CDR3 nucleotide sequence: TGTGCCAGCTCACTACTCCGACAGGGAGACTATCAGCCCCAGCATTTT.

This rearrangement joins TRBV30 to TRBJ1-2, with a weak D call TRBD1 (5 bases). The CDR3 extends over 13 amino acids. V dropped 3 bases and J dropped 6 bases, with 14 bases sitting between them. CDR1 and CDR2 (germline): GTSNPN, SVGIG (reference sequence). The CDR3 DNA reads TGTGCCTGGAGCCCTGGGGGAGGGGATGGCTACACCTTC. It yields the protein CAWSPGGGDGYTF.

The gene calls are TRBV5-1 and TRBJ2-5; D remains unclear. The germline V gene encodes CDR1 SGHRS and CDR2 YFSETQ. This CDR3 spans 15 amino acids. V lost 0 bases to trimming and J lost 5 bases, with 14 bases between them. The CDR3 coding sequence is TGCGCCAGCAGCTTGGAAGGTAACTCCGGGGAGACCCAGTACTTC. Its translation is CASSLEGNSGETQYF.